This record looks at one T cell receptor beta chain sequence and its context. Its cognate antigen is unknown. The Oncomine TCR Beta short-read assay was applied to DNA of cultured CD4+ T cells. TCRdb reanalysed the PCR reads using MiXCR and keeps one entry per CDR3 protein. The sample holds about 20,000 distinct CDR3 sequences, less than 50% seen once. Stated treatment: roughly ten-day PBMC culture with coronavirus spike peptide pools or control peptides (ViraFEST assay). Wells contained 2 million or so PBMCs each, and these were cultured with around 10 IU/ml IL-2 and roughly 9.5 ug/ml peptide pools. This record comes from a study of vaccination and CD4 T cells after COVID-19. Study background: Each convalescent patient was PCR positive for SARS-CoV-2 on nasal swab; roughly ten cases were mild and one severe. Post-COVID samples had a sampling time that fell a median roughly 92 days after diagnosis (range 35 to 161). Findings and limits, study-wide: Median counts of SARS-CoV-2-reactive clonotypes increased from around 20 to 38; this difference was not significant.

CDR1 GTSNPN and CDR2 SVGIG come from the germline V gene (reference sequence). V lost 0 bases and J lost 5, with 4 bases in between. This CDR3 contains 11 residues. This sequence was found in a human donor who had recovered from COVID-19. The chain joins TRBV30 to TRBJ2-5; D is ambiguous. Sequenced sample: CD4+ T cells from blood, cultured in vitro. The CDR3 region is CAWSVRETQYF. The CDR3 bases are TGTGCCTGGAGTGTACGGGAGACCCAGTACTTC.